These T cell receptor beta chains were read from a single sample in a study of T cell repertoires in cytomegalovirus infection. No antigen has been assigned to these receptors. Using its own MiXCR run on the reads, TCRdb lists one record per CDR3 protein. The sample has 900,000 to 950,000 distinct CDR3 sequences, roughly 30% seen once. The source material was cultured CD8+ T cells from PBMCs, sampled from culture after CMV antigen stimulation. These receptors were obtained from a human donor in good health (CMV status not recorded). Some clones in this sample may be carry-over from other donors' samples. The CDR3 runs from the conserved cysteine through the conserved F or W. Each record gives: D gene, clone size, J gene, V gene, CDR3 protein, CDR3 DNA. A D gene is named only where the DNA matches it firmly. Clone size is stated in some rows and not others, as once, few, many or a class when expanded.

TRBD2 | - | TRBJ2-6 | TRBV6-1 | CAIHGRELESGANVLTF | TGTGCCATCCACGGGAGGGAACTCGAATCTGGGGCCAACGTCCTGACTTTC
TRBD1 | - | TRBJ2-7 | TRBV2 | CATPGTGGAKGLEQYF | TGTGCCACCCCGGGGACAGGGGGCGCAAAGGGCCTCGAGCAGTACTTC
- | - | TRBJ1-1 | TRBV19 | CASSTPFWESNAEAFF | TGTGCCAGTAGTACCCCTTTTTGGGAGTCGAACGCTGAAGCTTTCTTT
TRBD2 | few | TRBJ2-3 | TRBV12-3/TRBV12-4 | CASSYTGGPNTQYF | TGTGCCAGCAGTTATACGGGGGGGCCGAATACGCAGTATTTT
TRBD1 | - | TRBJ2-7 | TRBV10-2 | CASSQLVIRDRKYF | TGCGCCAGCAGCCAGCTGGTAATCCGGGACAGGAAGTACTTC
- | few | TRBJ2-3 | TRBV27 | CAGPGRPGLADTQYF | TGTGCCGGTCCGGGACGCCCCGGATTAGCAGATACGCAGTATTTT
- | - | TRBJ2-1 | TRBV7-9 | CASSQSSYNVQFF | TGTGCCAGCAGCCAAAGTTCCTACAATGTGCAGTTCTTC
- | few | TRBJ1-2 | TRBV4-3 | CASSQGDGVYGYTF | TGCGCCAGCAGCCAAGGGGACGGGGTTTATGGCTACACCTTC
- | - | TRBJ2-3 | TRBV19 | CASRLVGFGTQYF | TGTGCCAGCCGACTAGTAGGTTTCGGTACGCAGTATTTT
TRBD2 | many | TRBJ2-7 | TRBV7-8 | CASSFSGTSDYEQYF | TGTGCCAGCAGCTTCTCCGGGACTAGTGACTACGAGCAGTACTTC
- | - | TRBJ1-2 | TRBV29-1 | CSADDPGNYGYTF | TGCAGCGCCGACGATCCGGGGAACTATGGCTACACCTTC
- | - | TRBJ2-7 | TRBV12-3/TRBV12-4 | CASSLQGYYTTSSYEQYF | TGTGCCAGCAGTTTACAAGGGTACTACACCACGAGCTCCTACGAGCAGTACTTC
- | many | TRBJ2-7 | TRBV12-3/TRBV12-4 | CASGTALSYEQYF | TGTGCCAGCGGGACGGCTTTATCCTACGAGCAGTACTTC
- | few | TRBJ1-6 | TRBV12-3/TRBV12-4 | CASSGGPYSSPLHF | TGTGCCAGCAGCGGGGGACCCTATAGTTCACCCCTCCACTTT
- | - | TRBJ2-1 | TRBV18 | CASSPGPRGNEQFF | TGTGCCAGCTCACCAGGTCCCCGCGGCAATGAGCAGTTCTTC
- | many | TRBJ2-2 | TRBV7-6 | CASSYDAGRTGELFF | TGTGCCAGCAGCTACGACGCAGGGCGGACCGGGGAGCTGTTTTTT
- | - | TRBJ2-5 | TRBV6-2/TRBV6-3 | CASSYPTGDTLPRRGYQETQYF | TGTGCCAGCAGTTACCCTACAGGGGATACCCTGCCGAGGCGGGGGTACCAAGAGACCCAGTACTTC
- | - | TRBJ2-2 | TRBV7-6 | CASSGNRELFF | TGTGCCAGCAGCGGAAACCGGGAGCTGTTTTTT
- | - | TRBJ1-2 | TRBV2 | CASSEKRIYGYTF | TGTGCCAGCAGTGAAAAAAGGATCTATGGCTACACCTTC
- | few | TRBJ2-2 | TRBV2 | CARRDLGTGELFF | TGTGCCAGGCGGGATCTAGGAACCGGGGAGCTGTTTTTT
TRBD2 | - | TRBJ2-3 | TRBV13 | CASSSLYLGLAGEMTSTDTQYF | TGTGCCAGCAGCTCCCTGTACCTGGGACTAGCGGGGGAGATGACTAGCACAGATACGCAGTATTTT
- | - | TRBJ1-1 | TRBV3-1 | CASSHMGSLNTEAFF | TGTGCCAGCAGCCATATGGGCAGCTTGAACACTGAAGCTTTCTTT
- | many | TRBJ2-5 | TRBV7-8 | CASSLEGGLQETQYF | TGTGCCAGCAGCTTAGAGGGCGGCCTCCAGGAGACCCAGTACTTC
- | many | TRBJ2-1 | TRBV28 | CASSLWGGGEDNEQFF | TGTGCCAGCAGTTTATGGGGTGGCGGGGAAGACAATGAGCAGTTCTTC
TRBD1 | - | TRBJ1-6 | TRBV7-3 | CASSTGQGGSPLHF | TGTGCCAGCAGCACCGGACAGGGAGGATCACCCCTCCACTTT
TRBD1 | once | TRBJ1-1 | TRBV20-1 | CSARRTGDLLNTEAFF | TGTAGTGCTAGGAGGACAGGGGACCTACTGAACACTGAAGCTTTCTTT
- | many | TRBJ1-4 | TRBV7-8 | CASSLGQVATNEKLFF | TGTGCCAGCAGCTTAGGACAGGTTGCAACTAATGAAAAACTGTTTTTT
- | few | TRBJ2-3 | TRBV27 | CASSSTDLTDTQYF | TGTGCCAGCAGTTCGACAGATCTCACAGATACGCAGTATTTT
- | few | TRBJ1-2 | TRBV29-1 | CSAEWTDYGYTF | TGCAGCGCGGAATGGACAGACTATGGCTACACCTTC
TRBD1 | - | TRBJ2-5 | TRBV12-3/TRBV12-4 | CASSLPTGGGGETQYF | TGTGCCAGCAGTCTCCCGACAGGGGGCGGGGGGGAGACCCAGTACTTC
- | few | TRBJ1-1 | TRBV6-8 | CASSYGGGRFTEAFF | TGTGCCAGCAGTTACGGTGGGGGGCGGTTCACTGAAGCTTTCTTT
TRBD1 | - | TRBJ1-1 | TRBV7-8 | CASSLAQLGQGNTEAFF | TGTGCCAGCAGCTTAGCGCAATTGGGACAGGGGAACACTGAAGCTTTCTTT
- | - | TRBJ2-3 | TRBV18 | CASSPSRTASTDTQYF | TGTGCCAGCTCACCAAGCAGGACAGCGAGCACAGATACGCAGTATTTT
- | few | TRBJ2-2 | TRBV28 | CASSWRTRNTGELFF | TGTGCCAGCAGTTGGCGAACGCGGAACACCGGGGAGCTGTTTTTT
TRBD1 | - | TRBJ2-1 | TRBV15 | CATSRVTGGANEQFF | TGTGCCACCAGCAGAGTGACAGGGGGGGCAAATGAGCAGTTCTTC
TRBD2 | once | TRBJ2-2 | TRBV10-2 | CASSESLRGGPDTGELFF | TGCGCCAGCAGTGAGTCGCTACGGGGGGGCCCAGACACCGGGGAGCTGTTTTTT
- | few | TRBJ2-2 | TRBV5-6 | CASTPSEVGVGTGELFF | TGTGCCAGCACGCCCAGTGAGGTAGGCGTCGGCACCGGGGAGCTGTTTTTT
- | - | TRBJ1-6 | TRBV4-1 | CASSQEWNFTPNSPLHF | TGCGCCAGCAGCCAAGAATGGAACTTTACCCCAAATTCACCCCTCCACTTT
- | many | TRBJ2-2 | TRBV7-6 | CASSLAFRQLGTGELFF | TGTGCCAGCAGCTTAGCGTTCCGGCAGCTTGGCACCGGGGAGCTGTTTTTT
TRBD1 | - | TRBJ2-7 | TRBV5-1 | CASSPLAQGARSYEQYF | TGCGCCAGCAGCCCCCTAGCCCAGGGGGCGCGATCCTACGAGCAGTACTTC
- | many | TRBJ1-2 | TRBV12-5 | CASATGGLGYTF | TGTGCTAGTGCCACCGGGGGGCTGGGCTACACCTTC
- | - | TRBJ1-2 | TRBV20-1 | CSAISSYYGYTF | TGCAGTGCTATTTCCAGCTACTATGGCTACACCTTC